This TCR beta chain comes out of a study of cytomegalovirus exposure and HLA in healthy donors. Study-wide results and limits: The authors assumed roughly uniform sequencing depth across donors for presence/absence analyses.

Germline values: CDR1 GTSNPN, CDR2 SVGIG (reference sequence). This CDR3 region has 14 residues. About this clone: The antigen is undetermined.

This PCR relied on a set of 60 Vbeta primers and 13 Jbeta primers. TCRdb keeps only in-frame clones here, not all; method: immunoSEQ multiplex PCR. Of some 120,000 clones listed, roughly 15% are singletons. The rearrangement joins TRBV30 to TRBJ2-5; D not certain. The tail of the sequence fits TRBJ2-7 better, so the J call may be wrong. What was sequenced was PBMCs. The sequence was obtained from a young woman in good health and CMV-seronegative. The CDR3 coding sequence is TGTGCCTGGACCCCGGCTGACACACCCTACGAGCAGTACTTC. Its protein product is CAWTPADTPYEQYF.